One sample yielded the 3 T cell receptor beta chains listed below, sequenced in a study of technical replicates of blood from a few donors. Libraries were prepared by immunoSEQ multiplex PCR; TCRdb keeps only in-frame clonotypes and omits some of them. Altogether under 65,000 clones are present, 86% being singletons, with the ten largest covering around 5.1%. The specimen sequenced was PBMCs. These receptors were taken from a human donor in good health. Some clones in this sample may be carry-over from other donors' samples.

V and J are TRBV19 and TRBJ2-1; 9 bases are a match to TRBD2. The CDR3 covers 16 residues. CDR1 is LNHDA and CDR2 is SQIVND in the germline V gene (reference sequence). Unmatched junction bases numbered 7, after V lost 4 bases and J lost 3 bases. CDR3 region: CASSTTLAGHYNEQFF. The CDR3 bases are TGTGCCAGTAGTACTACGCTAGCGGGACACTACAATGAGCAGTTCTTC. Full variable domain (remainder filled in from reference TRBV19 and TRBJ2-1): DGGITQSPKYLFRKEGQNVTLSCEQNLNHDAMYWYRQDPGQGLRLIYYSQIVNDFQKGDIAEGYSVSREKKESFPLTVTSAQKNPTAFYLCASSTTLAGHYNEQFFGPGTRLTVL.

The V gene is TRBV4-3, the J gene TRBJ1-2, with D tentatively TRBD1 (6 bases). From germline, CDR1 is LGHNA and CDR2 YSLEER. The ends were cut back, 0 bases at V and 4 bases at J, with 12 bases in the middle. This CDR3 is built from 15 residues. The CDR3 loop reads CASSQDLRTAYGYTF. In DNA, the CDR3 is TGCGCCAGCAGCCAAGATTTAAGGACAGCCTATGGCTACACCTTC.

The V and J genes are TRBV9 and TRBJ2-1; D is perhaps TRBD1 (6 bases). The CDR3 contains 15 residues. V lost 0 bases and J 6 bases, leaving 13 bases between the germline ends. Looked up from germline, CDR1 is SGDLS and CDR2 is YYNGEE. CDR3 in amino acids: CASSVATGLLNEQFF. CDR3 nucleotide sequence: TGTGCCAGCAGCGTAGCTACAGGGCTTCTCAATGAGCAGTTCTTC.